The 24 T cell receptor beta chains in this list originate from one sample, sequenced in a study of CD8 T cells in Susac syndrome. RNA amounts of about 0.5 to 1 ug underwent reverse transcription with random hexamers. TCRdb passed the immunoSEQ multiplex PCR reads through MiXCR, listing each CDR3 protein once. Here the sample spans some 200,000 distinct CDR3 sequences, approximately 94% being singletons. Sequencing used CD4+ T cells from PBMCs. The source of these receptors is a human donor with Susac syndrome.

In the case of this clonotype: At one end, the junction sequence differs from germline, possibly due to a read error. The chain combines TRBV6-6 with TRBJ2-1; no clear D gene. The CDR3 consists of 12 residues. Germline values: CDR1 MNHNY, CDR2 SVGAGI (reference sequence). The CDR3, as DNA: TGTGCCAGCAGTTACTCAACAGATTTAGGCCTCTTC. Residues: CASSYSTDLGLF.

V usage is TRBV6-2 or TRBV6-3 and J usage is TRBJ2-3; weak D call: TRBD2 (6 bases). CDR3 length: 15 amino acids. V lost 6 bases, J lost 0 bases, and 13 bases lay in between. Germline loops: CDR1 MNHEY, CDR2 SVGEGT. CDR3 amino acids: CASRPSGVSTDTQYF. The CDR3 DNA reads as TGTGCCAGCAGACCGTCGGGGGTTAGCACAGATACGCAGTATTTT.

V gene TRBV5-1 combines with J gene TRBJ1-6; the D gene is possibly TRBD1 (6 bases). This CDR3 has 14 amino acids. Per the germline V gene, CDR1 is SGHRS and CDR2 is YFSETQ. V was cut by 0 bases and J by 10 bases, with 11 bases left in between. In nucleotides, the CDR3 is TGCGCCAGCAGCTTGGAGGGGGGCGGATCACCCCTCCACTTT. Protein product: CASSLEGGGSPLHF. Together with reference TRBV5-1 and TRBJ1-6, the CDR3 gives the full variable domain: KAGVTQTPRYLIKTRGQQVTLSCSPISGHRSVSWYQQTPGQGLQFLFEYFSETQRNKGNFPGRFSGRQFSNSRSEMNVSTLELGDSALYLCASSLEGGGSPLHFGNGTRLTVT.

V is TRBV5-6 and J is TRBJ2-1; TRBD1 or TRBD2 may be the D gene (6 bases each). Trimming removed 4 bases from V and 3 bases from J, with 17 bases in between. The germline CDR1 and CDR2 sequences are SGHDT and YYEEEE. This CDR3 has 16 amino acids. The CDR3 protein is CASSPGRRGVYNEQFF. The CDR3 nucleotides are TGTGCCAGCAGCCCGGGAAGGAGGGGGGTCTACAATGAGCAGTTCTTC.

This clonotype was detected only once. The chain recombines TRBV7-2 with TRBJ1-5, with 7 bases fitting TRBD1. The CDR3 is made up of 15 amino acids. Per the germline V gene, CDR1 is SGHTA and CDR2 is FQGNSA. J gave up 3 bases and V 5 bases, and 7 bases lay outside the gene matches. The CDR3 reads CASSRQGLANQPQHF. The CDR3 nucleotides read TGTGCCAGCAGCCGACAGGGTCTAGCCAATCAGCCCCAGCATTTT.

The chain has TRBV4-2 and TRBJ2-4, with D tentatively TRBD1 (6 bases). V lost 1 base, J lost 0 bases, and 7 bases lay in between. The CDR3 runs to 15 residues. The germline V gene has CDR1 LGHNA and CDR2 YNFKEQ. Here the CDR3 DNA reads TGTGCCAGCAGCCAAGGGGACATAGCCAAAAACATTCAGTACTTC. Amino acids: CASSQGDIAKNIQYF.

V usage is TRBV6-1 and J usage is TRBJ2-6, with D tentatively TRBD1 (6 bases). The CDR3 contains 18 residues. V gave up 6 bases and J gave up 0 bases, with 18 bases separating them. Germline CDR1 MNHNS, CDR2 SASEGT. In DNA, the CDR3 is TGTGCCAGCAGACAAAGAGGACAGCTCTACTCTGGGGCCAACGTCCTGACTTTC. Its protein product is CASRQRGQLYSGANVLTF.

The rearrangement links TRBV7-2 to TRBJ2-3; the match to TRBD1 covers 10 bases. CDR1 SGHTA and CDR2 FQGNSA come from the germline V gene. V gave up 6 bases and J gave up 2 bases; unmatched junction bases: 8. The CDR3 sequence is 16 residues long. The CDR3 sequence: CASRRDRGRYTDTQYF. CDR3 bases: TGTGCCAGCAGGCGTGACAGGGGGCGATACACAGATACGCAGTATTTT. The full variable domain, in which reference TRBV7-2 and TRBJ2-3 provide the parts outside the CDR3, is GAGVSQSPSNKVTEKGKDVELRCDPISGHTALYWYRQSLGQGLEFLIYFQGNSAPDKSGLPSDRFSAERTGGSVSTLTIQRTQQEDSAVYLCASRRDRGRYTDTQYFGPGTRLTVL.

The CDR3: CASSVGPQSSYNSPLHF. The CDR3 nucleotides are TGTGCCAGCAGCGTCGGGCCTCAGAGCTCCTATAATTCACCCCTCCACTTT. V usage is TRBV9 and J usage is TRBJ1-6; D unresolved. The germline V gene has CDR1 SGDLS and CDR2 YYNGEE. The CDR3 is 17 residues long. Trimming shortened V by 2 bases and J by 0 bases, and 12 bases separated the two germline ends.

The chain employs TRBV29-1 and TRBJ2-7; D gene unclear. This CDR3 comprises 12 residues. Trimming removed 7 bases at V and 2 bases at J, with 12 bases between. Germline loops: CDR1 SQVTM, CDR2 ANQGSEA. CDR3 in amino acids: CSALDNPYEQYF. The DNA for the CDR3 is TGCAGCGCCCTTGACAACCCCTACGAGCAGTACTTC.

The rearrangement joins TRBV6-5 to TRBJ1-2; D gene ambiguous. The CDR3 runs to 16 residues. The germline V and J ends were trimmed by 4 bases and 0 bases, with 15 bases remaining between them. CDR1 MNHEY and CDR2 SVGAGI come from the germline V gene. CDR3 amino acids: CASSLFGPPANYGYTF. The CDR3 DNA reads as TGTGCCAGCAGTTTATTCGGTCCACCAGCTAACTATGGCTACACCTTC.

The V call is TRBV12-3 or TRBV12-4, the J call TRBJ2-3, with a possible D match to TRBD1 (5 bases). The germline V and J ends were trimmed by 2 bases and 0 bases, with 9 bases remaining between them. This CDR3 has 15 amino acids. The DNA of the CDR3 is TGTGCCAGCAGTTTACCGACAGTGAGCACAGATACGCAGTATTTT. This sequence encodes CASSLPTVSTDTQYF.

V gene TRBV18 combines with J gene TRBJ1-1; the match to TRBD1 covers 9 bases. Germline CDR1 and CDR2: KGHSH and LQKENI. This CDR3 has 14 residues. Trimming at V came to 3 bases and at J to 4 bases, leaving 3 bases not matched to a gene. This chain's CDR3 is CASSPRQGVTEAFF. CDR3 nucleotides: TGTGCCAGCTCACCCAGACAGGGGGTCACTGAAGCTTTCTTT.

The rearrangement joins TRBV11-2 to TRBJ1-1, with D hard to call. Germline V lookup: CDR1 SGHAT, CDR2 FQNNGV. The V end was cut by 1 base, the J end by 6 bases, with 6 bases between. CDR3 size: 12 residues. The CDR3 DNA reads as TGTGCCAGCAGCTTAGTAGGCCCTGAAGCTTTCTTT. It codes for CASSLVGPEAFF.

This rearrangement joins TRBV14 to TRBJ1-1; TRBD1 matches 8 bases. This CDR3 region has 13 residues. Unmatched junction bases numbered 7, after V lost 2 bases and J lost 11 bases. Germline CDR1 and CDR2: SGHDN and FVKESK. CDR3 in amino acids: CASSQTQGASAFF. For the CDR3, the DNA is TGTGCCAGCAGCCAAACCCAGGGGGCTTCTGCTTTCTTT.

The chain is built from TRBV30 and TRBJ2-6; 8 bases line up with TRBD1. Germline trimming cut 5 bases from V and 0 bases from J; bases unmatched to any gene: 9. Germline loops: CDR1 GTSNPN, CDR2 SVGIG (reference sequence). There are 17 residues in the CDR3. The CDR3 loop is CAWAPRTGSSGANVLTF. CDR3 DNA sequence: TGTGCCTGGGCCCCAAGGACAGGGAGCTCTGGGGCCAACGTCCTGACTTTC.

The genes are TRBV30 and TRBJ1-2; possible D gene TRBD1, 5 bases. V lost 2 bases to trimming and J lost 3 bases, with 13 bases between them. The germline gives CDR1 GTSNPN, CDR2 SVGIG (reference sequence). The CDR3 is 14 residues long. CDR3 sequence: CAWSRQGQDYGYTF. The CDR3 nucleotides read TGTGCCTGGAGTCGGCAGGGTCAAGACTATGGCTACACCTTC.

The chain carries TRBV7-2 and TRBJ2-3; a weak D match, TRBD2 (5 bases). This CDR3 is built from 14 residues. V was pared by 2 bases and J by 10 bases, with 16 bases between. From germline, CDR1 is SGHTA and CDR2 FQGNSA. CDR3 in DNA: TGTGCCAGCAGCTTAAGTACCTCGAGGGATGCGCAGTATTTT. Its protein is CASSLSTSRDAQYF.

CDR3 DNA sequence: TGTGCCAGCAGCCCGACAGGGGGCAAAGCTTTCTTT. Translating gives CASSPTGGKAFF. This chain connects TRBV7-9 to TRBJ1-1, with 10 nucleotides matching TRBD1. Germline loops: CDR1 SEHNR, CDR2 FQNEAQ (reference sequence). CDR3 length: 12 residues. After removal of 5 bases from V and 9 bases from J, the junction contained 3 bases not matched to a gene.

This clonotype was found once. V gene TRBV2 combines with J gene TRBJ1-3; D is possibly TRBD1 (5 bases). V was clipped by 7 bases and J by 4 bases, with 11 bases between them. The CDR3 consists of 13 residues. The germline gives CDR1 SNHLY, CDR2 FYNNEI. CDR3 coding DNA: TGTGCCAGCACCCGGGACGAAGGAAACACCATATATTTT. Translated: CASTRDEGNTIYF.

The chain carries TRBV3-1 and TRBJ2-2; 7 bases fit TRBD1. This CDR3 spans 13 amino acids. The J segment lost 7 bases and the V segment lost 2 bases, leaving 1 base of the junction unmatched. Germline CDR1 reads LGHDT; CDR2 reads YNNKEL (reference sequence). The CDR3 DNA sequence: TGTGCCAGCAGCCAATGGGACAGCGGGGAGCTGTTTTTT. Amino acids: CASSQWDSGELFF.

This chain joins TRBV20-1 and TRBJ2-4; maybe TRBD2 (5 bases). Germline V gene lookup returns CDR1 DFQATT and CDR2 SNEGSKA (reference sequence). With 1 base removed from V and 1 base from J, the gap between germline ends came to 14 bases. The length of the CDR3 is 16 residues. CDR3 in DNA: TGCAGTGCTAGAGGGGGTCCGGGGTCTGCCAAAAACATTCAGTACTTC. Translation gives CSARGGPGSAKNIQYF.

This clonotype has a single count. V is TRBV5-1 and J is TRBJ2-5; 9 bases are shared with TRBD2. J was trimmed by 3 bases and V by 3 bases; bases with no gene match: 0. Per the germline V gene, CDR1 is SGHRS and CDR2 is YFSETQ. This CDR3 is built from 13 residues. The CDR3 sequence: CASSWTSEETQYF. DNA for the CDR3: TGCGCCAGCAGCTGGACTAGCGAAGAGACCCAGTACTTC.

The rearrangement uses TRBV29-1 and TRBJ2-3; no firm D call. The germline gives CDR1 SQVTM, CDR2 ANQGSEA. Trimming stripped 8 bases from V and 1 base from J, with 4 bases between. The CDR3 contains 10 residues. This chain's CDR3 is CSLGTDTQYF. DNA for the CDR3: TGCAGCCTAGGCACAGATACGCAGTATTTT.